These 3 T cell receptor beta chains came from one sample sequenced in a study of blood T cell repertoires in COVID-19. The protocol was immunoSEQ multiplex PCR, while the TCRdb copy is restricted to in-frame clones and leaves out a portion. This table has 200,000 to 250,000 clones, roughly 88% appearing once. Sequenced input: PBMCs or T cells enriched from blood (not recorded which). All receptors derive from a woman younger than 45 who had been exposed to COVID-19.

DNA for the CDR3: TGTGCCACCAAACTAGTAGGAGAGACCCAGTACTTC. As protein: CATKLVGETQYF. The rearrangement uses TRBV15 and TRBJ2-5; perhaps TRBD2 as D (5 bases). This CDR3 comprises 12 residues. Trimming left V 7 bases short and J 4 bases short, with 10 bases between. The germline gives CDR1 LNHNV, CDR2 YYDKDF (reference sequence).

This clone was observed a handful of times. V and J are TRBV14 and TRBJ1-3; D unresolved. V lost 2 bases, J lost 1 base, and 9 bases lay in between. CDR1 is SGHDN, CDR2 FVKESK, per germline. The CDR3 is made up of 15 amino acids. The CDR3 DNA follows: TGTGCCAGCAGCCAAAACACCGTTTCTGGAAACACCATATATTTT. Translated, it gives CASSQNTVSGNTIYF.

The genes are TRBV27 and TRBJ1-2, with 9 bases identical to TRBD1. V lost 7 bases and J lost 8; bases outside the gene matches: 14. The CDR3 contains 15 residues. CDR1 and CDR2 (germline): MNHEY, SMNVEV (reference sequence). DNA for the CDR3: TGTGCCAGCACCGGGACAGGGAAGGGGGTCGCCGGCTACACCTTC. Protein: CASTGTGKGVAGYTF.